This TCR beta chain derives from a study of cytomegalovirus exposure and HLA in healthy donors (dated by TCRdb to 2017 to 2019). Concerning the study at large: An earlier analysis of several hundred of the donors reported 250 to 300 Gb of sequence data and 95 million to 120 million unique TCR beta sequences obtained from approximately 180 million T cells. About 300 gigabases of sequencing data and 70 million to 100 million unique TCR sequences were included in an early release covering under 650 HLA-typed donors. The genetic ancestry cluster associated with self-reported Caucasian donors included roughly 84% of the roughly 400 genotyped donors. The study was designed to test whether signatures of past pathogen exposure could be identified by cataloging public T cell receptors. Using immunosequencing, the study profiled T cell repertoires from around 680 subjects and related those repertoires to cytomegalovirus serostatus. In addition to the first cohort of 666 subjects, a separate validation cohort of 120 different subjects was used. High-throughput TCR immunosequencing, statistical association of individual TCRs with disease status, and machine learning were combined to predict cytomegalovirus infection status. To study patterns of TCR occurrence, a later analysis re-analyzed previously published TCR beta repertoires from just over 650 donors and added high-resolution HLA genotyping. Rather than drawing on any new phenotypic data, the later analysis identified candidate immune exposures from TCR beta sequences and the way those sequences occurred across donors. In an earlier analysis of over 550 of the donors, high-throughput TCR beta sequencing was used to judge whether each TCR beta V gene segment behaved as functional or pseudogenic. Alongside the repertoire data, information on donor age, sex, ethnicity and CMV serostatus was compiled. Genome-wide SNP genotypes for about 65% of the 666 donors were used in a later genetic analysis, which treated that subset as a discovery cohort. All discovery cohort repertoires had been generated using a single sequencing platform. HLA typing covered class I and class II loci at four-digit resolution. The number of typed donors differed by locus: about 620-640 for A, B, C, DRB1 and DQB1; some 540 for DQA1; 606 for DPA1; and about 450 for DPB1. Several DR-DQ haplotypes were treated as single units for association and clustering because of strong linkage in the cohort. On average, over 200,000 unique TCR beta nucleotide sequences were sequenced per donor among fewer than 500 genotyped donors of the cohort, with about 19% of those sequences being non-productive.

Receptors were amplified or captured by the immunoSEQ multiplex PCR assay. A mixture of 60 forward primers for TCR Vbeta segments and 13 reverse primers for TCR Jbeta segments was used in the multiplex PCR. The CDR3 region of rearranged TCR beta genes was amplified from genomic DNA by a multiplex PCR assay. On the Illumina HiSeq System, the amplified TCR beta libraries were sequenced as 87-base-pair reads. Per the authors' processing: Across the roughly 670 repertoires, a later analysis counted around 80 million unique TCR beta chains, roughly 11 million of which were shared by at least two donors. Raw reads were error-corrected and collapsed into unique sequences by a nearest-neighbor algorithm in which closely related sequences were merged to remove PCR and sequencing errors. Alignment of CDR3 sequences to IMGT reference sequences was used to assign V, D and J gene segments. For a sequence to be retained, a match of at least six nucleotides was required to both a V gene segment and a J gene segment. Rearrangements were classified as productive when the CDR3 lacked stop codons and remained in frame with V and J, and all other rearrangements were classified as non-productive. CDR3 was defined according to IMGT convention as the region running from the second conserved V-encoded cysteine to the conserved J-encoded phenylalanine. The earlier analysis of 500 to 650 of the donors excluded any sequence lacking an unambiguous match to a single V gene segment. In an earlier analysis of approximately 560 of the donors, a V segment was called functional when productive rearrangements were above 56.7%, and segregating when the standard deviation between donors exceeded 5%. To diagnose cytomegalovirus status from the catalog of TCR beta chain sequences, a statistical classification framework was built. In a later analysis, V and J genes were assigned by comparing TCR nucleotide sequences against IMGT/GENE-DB human TR gene sequences. The TCRdist pipeline was used in a later analysis to assign CDR3 sequences and most-parsimonious VDJ recombination scenarios. In a later analysis, every TCR beta chain was defined by the combination of its CDR3 amino acid sequence and its V-gene family, and reads without a unique V-gene family were dropped. A later analysis removed 550 to 700 highly shared, low-generation-probability nucleotide sequences to deal with suspected cross-contamination and a sequencing artifact. For each public chain, a later analysis derived a clonal expansion index from normalized ranks of inferred template counts within each repertoire. A later analysis computed generation probabilities with a VDJ recombination model fitted to out-of-frame rearrangements, and checked the results against IGoR. In a later analysis, hypergeometric tests were used to score TCR-TCR, TCR-HLA and TCR-CMV co-occurrence, with a repertoire-size bias correction applied to TCR pairs. In a later analysis, false discovery rates were estimated by permuting HLA or CMV assignments 20 times. In a later analysis, co-occurring TCRs were grouped using DBSCAN, with TCRdist sequence similarity added in when clustering inside HLA-allele-positive subsets. Repertoires with fewer than 30,000 or more than 120,000 public chains were left out of co-occurrence clustering, as were four to six repertoires with anomalous nucleotide sharing. The table comes from immuneACCESS by way of TCRdb, which keeps in-frame sequences with V and J called. Part of the clones is missing from these tables; in studies checked, under half for an unresolved V gene and the rest for unknown reasons. V, J and clone size are those of that table, while D and trimming were read from the DNA. This sample lists over 95,000 clones; about 74% were detected once. Together, the top ten hold roughly 2.7% of the sample.

Study-level results and caveats: Most TCR sequences were observed very rarely across donors, whereas some public TCRs were present in many individuals. In a later analysis, the rate of TCR association differed among HLA loci, with DRB1 alleles having the most associated TCRs and HLA-C alleles having the fewest. The classifier was reported to diagnose cytomegalovirus status with high specificity and sensitivity in both the original and validation cohorts. Specific HLA alleles were associated with 16,951 TCR beta sequences at a false discovery rate of 0.05 in a later analysis. Approximately 16 rarely observed V segments, including chromosome 9 orphons, were excluded from the earlier analysis of about 500 of the donors because counts were too low. In a later analysis, most CMV-associated TCR beta chains were found to appear HLA-restricted, with HLA associations seemingly driven largely by CMV exposure. Compared with equally common non-associated chains, HLA-associated TCR beta chains in a later analysis were more clonally expanded and had lower generation probabilities. In an earlier analysis of around 600 of the donors, most TCR beta V segments were observed in productive rearrangements about 87% or about 30% of the time, broadly matching IMGT annotations. The study listed 150 to 200 TCR beta chains as associated with cytomegalovirus. Compared with the roughly 700-donor mean, donors in an Asian-associated ancestry cluster had fewer N-insertions in productive TCRs, according to a later genetic analysis. The cohort was sequenced for TCR beta chains only, and without alpha or paired-chain data the features that could be detected were limited. Correlated functional status among segregating V segments might be attributable to linkage disequilibrium, but an unknown experimental factor could not be ruled out. For the cohort, immune exposure information was limited to CMV serostatus. Some IMGT-functional V segments, including TRBV6-2 and TRBV6-3, could not be told apart with the 87-base-pair reads, so those segments were excluded. In vitro tests confirmed that three of the cytomegalovirus-associated TCR beta chains recognize cytomegalovirus antigens. The sequencing pipeline was judged likely to have produced a cluster of highly shared sequence variants as a technical artifact. When HLA alleles, especially DR and DQ, strongly co-occurred, TCR associations were difficult to assign to individual alleles. A further reported finding was that TCR beta sequences accurately predicted the HLA-A and HLA-B alleles for most subjects in the first cohort. Presence/absence analyses assumed roughly uniform sequencing depth across donors, an assumption that may not hold. The authors suggested that the approach could potentially be extended to other disease states and immunological phenotypes. An association between a missense DCLRE1C variant and V-gene and J-gene trimming of TCR beta chains was found in a later genetic analysis and replicated in an independent cohort. Because HLA typing was missing for some donors at each locus, association tests included only the typed subset. A later analysis reported that several top co-occurrence clusters appeared linked to parvovirus B19, influenza, CMV and Epstein-Barr virus.

The cohort comprised hundreds of healthy bone marrow donors. Cohort members were all nominally healthy when sampled, although unrecorded immune exposures were likely present. The donor tested CMV seronegative, placing the donor among the roughly 340 seronegative members of the cohort. A peripheral blood sample was provided by each donor, and peripheral blood mononuclear cells were used for TCR beta sequencing. The Qiagen DNeasy Blood Extraction Kit was used to extract genomic DNA from the blood cell samples. From its cysteine to its phenylalanine, the CDR3 spans 16 amino acids. Only CDR3 DNA is held: 48 bases, read in frame from base 1. V loses 1 base at its end and J loses 5 bases; junction bases beyond the gene matches: 9. The germline V gene (reference sequence) supplies CDR1 SEHNR and CDR2 FQNEAQ. In regard to this clone: Its cognate antigen has yet to be identified. One base away there is no much larger clone; base qualities are not given.

This sequence originates from a female donor in good health and CMV-seronegative. Recombination joined TRBV7-9 with TRBJ2-5, and 8 bases in between align with TRBD2. The sequencing sample was made of PBMCs. CDR3 region: CASSLVAAGVRETQYF. The nucleotides are TGTGCCAGCAGCTTAGTGGCAGCGGGGGTGCGGGAGACCCAGTACTTC.